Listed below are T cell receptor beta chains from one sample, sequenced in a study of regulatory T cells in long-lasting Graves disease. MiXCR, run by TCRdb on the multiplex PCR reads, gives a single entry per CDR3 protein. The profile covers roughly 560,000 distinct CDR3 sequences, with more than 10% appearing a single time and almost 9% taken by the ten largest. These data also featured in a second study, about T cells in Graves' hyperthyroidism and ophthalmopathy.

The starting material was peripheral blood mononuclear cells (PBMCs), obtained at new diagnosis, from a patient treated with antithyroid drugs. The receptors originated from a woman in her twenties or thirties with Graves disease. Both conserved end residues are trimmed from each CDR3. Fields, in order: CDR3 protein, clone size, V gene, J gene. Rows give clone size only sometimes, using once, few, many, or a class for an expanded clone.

CDR3: ASSLNPRAGEQF; size: many; V: TRBV27; J: TRBJ2-1
CDR3: ASSLSGTLNDYEQY; size: few; V: TRBV7-8; J: TRBJ2-7
CDR3: ASSEAERREAF; size: many; V: TRBV2; J: TRBJ1-1
CDR3: ASSLRAGLGYT; size: .; V: TRBV28; J: TRBJ1-2
CDR3: ASSIHGQVEQF; size: many; V: TRBV28; J: TRBJ2-1
CDR3: AIRSTGKEAEAF; size: many; V: TRBV10-3; J: TRBJ1-1
CDR3: SADEQGDTEAF; size: many; V: TRBV20-1; J: TRBJ1-1
CDR3: ASSLEMDSYEQY; size: many; V: TRBV18; J: TRBJ2-7
CDR3: ASLGQGNTEAF; size: many; V: TRBV2; J: TRBJ1-1
CDR3: ASSLRTGRESPLH; size: .; V: TRBV18; J: TRBJ1-6
CDR3: ASSLARGLAGWLNYNEQF; size: few; V: TRBV12-3/TRBV12-4; J: TRBJ2-1
CDR3: ASSLLTSGNTDTQY; size: many; V: TRBV7-9; J: TRBJ2-3
CDR3: ASSFAVAGTAGELF; size: .; V: TRBV7-3; J: TRBJ2-2
CDR3: ASSFGRGRETQY; size: many; V: TRBV28; J: TRBJ2-5